Listed below are T cell receptor beta chains from one sample, sequenced in a study of OX40 agonist ivuxolimab in advanced cancers. This table comes from immunoSEQ multiplex PCR, and its TCRdb copy is limited to in-frame clones, with some not included. Among 30,000 or so clones listed, roughly 90% were seen once. The sample here was CD4+ or CD8+ T cells sorted from blood, taken in a trial of the OX40 agonist ivuxolimab. The origin of the receptors is an adult with an advanced solid tumor such as melanoma, head and neck, liver or kidney cancer. The CDR3 runs from the conserved cysteine through the conserved F or W. The D gene is left open where the match is weak. Size values are once, few and many counts, or a class for expanded clones, and some rows have none.

j_call: TRBJ2-7; d_call: NA; cdr3_length: 15; clone_size: NA; v_call: TRBV2; cdr3_nt: TGTGCCAGCCCAAGAGACAGGATAAGCCTCTACGAGCAGTACTTC; cdr3_aa: CASPRDRISLYEQYF
j_call: TRBJ2-7; d_call: TRBD1; cdr3_length: 14; clone_size: NA; v_call: TRBV27; cdr3_nt: TGTGCCAGCAGTCCCGGACAGGGGTTCTACGAGCAGTACTTC; cdr3_aa: CASSPGQGFYEQYF
j_call: TRBJ2-3; d_call: NA; cdr3_length: 14; clone_size: NA; v_call: TRBV9; cdr3_nt: TGTGCCAGCAGCGTAGAGAACCCCACAGATACGCAGTATTTT; cdr3_aa: CASSVENPTDTQYF
j_call: TRBJ2-7; d_call: NA; cdr3_length: 14; clone_size: NA; v_call: TRBV11-2; cdr3_nt: TGTGCCAGCAGCTTGGCTTCGCTAGCTGGCGAGCAGTACTTC; cdr3_aa: CASSLASLAGEQYF
j_call: TRBJ1-4; d_call: NA; cdr3_length: 16; clone_size: NA; v_call: TRBV11-2; cdr3_nt: TGTGCCAGCAGCTTATGGGGGCACCGGGACACTGAAAAACTGTTTTTT; cdr3_aa: CASSLWGHRDTEKLFF
j_call: TRBJ1-1; d_call: NA; cdr3_length: 12; clone_size: NA; v_call: TRBV7-9; cdr3_nt: TGTGCCAGCAGCCGAACAGCCGATGAAGCTTTCTTT; cdr3_aa: CASSRTADEAFF
j_call: TRBJ2-7; d_call: NA; cdr3_length: 13; clone_size: NA; v_call: TRBV5-4; cdr3_nt: TGTGCCACCGCGACCGGGACACACTACGAGCAGTACTTC; cdr3_aa: CATATGTHYEQYF
j_call: TRBJ2-7; d_call: TRBD1; cdr3_length: 15; clone_size: NA; v_call: TRBV5-6; cdr3_nt: TGTGCCAGCAGCTCCCTAAGACAGGGCCCCTACGAGCAGTACTTC; cdr3_aa: CASSSLRQGPYEQYF
j_call: TRBJ2-3; d_call: TRBD2; cdr3_length: 15; clone_size: NA; v_call: TRBV7-3; cdr3_nt: TGTGCCAGCAGCAGGGGACTAGCGGGCACAGATACGCAGTATTTT; cdr3_aa: CASSRGLAGTDTQYF
j_call: TRBJ2-2; d_call: TRBD2; cdr3_length: 16; clone_size: once; v_call: TRBV7-9; cdr3_nt: TGTGCCAGCAGCTGGTACACTAGCGGGAACACCGGGGAGCTGTTTTTT; cdr3_aa: CASSWYTSGNTGELFF
j_call: TRBJ2-7; d_call: NA; cdr3_length: 13; clone_size: NA; v_call: TRBV7-8; cdr3_nt: TGTGCCAGCAGCTTAGGCGGTAGGGCCGAGCAGTACTTC; cdr3_aa: CASSLGGRAEQYF
j_call: TRBJ2-1; d_call: NA; cdr3_length: 13; clone_size: few; v_call: TRBV7-9; cdr3_nt: TGTGCCAGCAGCATCCATCAGGGCAATGAGCAGTTCTTC; cdr3_aa: CASSIHQGNEQFF
j_call: TRBJ1-2; d_call: TRBD1; cdr3_length: 12; clone_size: NA; v_call: TRBV6-5; cdr3_nt: TGTGCCAGCAGAACACAGGGGAATGGCTACACCTTC; cdr3_aa: CASRTQGNGYTF
j_call: TRBJ2-5; d_call: TRBD2; cdr3_length: 15; clone_size: NA; v_call: TRBV7-9; cdr3_nt: TGTGCCAGCAGCGAATCTCCGGGACTAGAAATTTCCCAGTACTTC; cdr3_aa: CASSESPGLEISQYF
j_call: TRBJ2-2; d_call: NA; cdr3_length: 13; clone_size: NA; v_call: TRBV30; cdr3_nt: TGTGCCTGGAGTGTAATCAGGACCGGGGAGCTGTTTTTT; cdr3_aa: CAWSVIRTGELFF
j_call: TRBJ2-1; d_call: TRBD1; cdr3_length: 17; clone_size: NA; v_call: TRBV28; cdr3_nt: TGTGCCAGCAGCTTCTCTCGACAGGGGGTATCCTACAATGAGCAGTTCTTC; cdr3_aa: CASSFSRQGVSYNEQFF
j_call: TRBJ2-7; d_call: NA; cdr3_length: 15; clone_size: NA; v_call: TRBV2; cdr3_nt: TGTGCCAGCATGAGGGGGGCAGAATATGTTTACGAGCAGTACTTC; cdr3_aa: CASMRGAEYVYEQYF
j_call: TRBJ1-2; d_call: NA; cdr3_length: 14; clone_size: NA; v_call: TRBV27; cdr3_nt: TGTGCCAGCAGTTCCCTGGGACCGAGATATGGCTACACCTTC; cdr3_aa: CASSSLGPRYGYTF
j_call: TRBJ1-6; d_call: NA; cdr3_length: 16; clone_size: NA; v_call: TRBV12-1; cdr3_nt: TGTGCCAGCAGCGGTTTACCGGGTTTCTATAATTCACCCCTCCACTTT; cdr3_aa: CASSGLPGFYNSPLHF
j_call: TRBJ2-1; d_call: NA; cdr3_length: 14; clone_size: NA; v_call: TRBV4-1; cdr3_nt: TGCGCCAGCAGCCCCCTAGGACTATCCAATGAGCAGTTCTTC; cdr3_aa: CASSPLGLSNEQFF
j_call: TRBJ2-1; d_call: TRBD2; cdr3_length: 14; clone_size: NA; v_call: TRBV6-5; cdr3_nt: TGTGCCAGCAAAGTAGCGGGAGGGGGGAATGAGCAGTTCTTC; cdr3_aa: CASKVAGGGNEQFF
j_call: TRBJ2-7; d_call: NA; cdr3_length: 13; clone_size: NA; v_call: TRBV6-5; cdr3_nt: TGTGCCAGCAGTTATGACACAGCCTACGAGCAGTACTTC; cdr3_aa: CASSYDTAYEQYF
j_call: TRBJ1-2; d_call: NA; cdr3_length: 15; clone_size: NA; v_call: TRBV28; cdr3_nt: TGTGCCAGCAGGGGGCTTCTTGAGGCAGGGGTGAGCTACACCTTC; cdr3_aa: CASRGLLEAGVSYTF
j_call: TRBJ1-1; d_call: TRBD1; cdr3_length: 14; clone_size: once; v_call: TRBV5-1; cdr3_nt: TGCGCCAGCAGTTGGACCGGGACAGACCCAGAAGCTTTCTTT; cdr3_aa: CASSWTGTDPEAFF
j_call: TRBJ2-3; d_call: TRBD2; cdr3_length: 17; clone_size: NA; v_call: TRBV11-2; cdr3_nt: TGTGCCAGCAGCTTGACTAGCGGGAGAGGTGGCACAGATACGCAGTATTTT; cdr3_aa: CASSLTSGRGGTDTQYF
j_call: TRBJ2-7; d_call: NA; cdr3_length: 15; clone_size: NA; v_call: TRBV18; cdr3_nt: TGTGCCAGCTCACGACGACTAGATCGATCCTACGAGCAGTACTTC; cdr3_aa: CASSRRLDRSYEQYF
j_call: TRBJ2-1; d_call: TRBD1; cdr3_length: 15; clone_size: few; v_call: TRBV28; cdr3_nt: TGTGCCAGCAGTTATGGTGAGACAGGGGCTAATGAGCAGTTCTTC; cdr3_aa: CASSYGETGANEQFF
j_call: TRBJ1-3; d_call: NA; cdr3_length: 16; clone_size: NA; v_call: TRBV7-9; cdr3_nt: TGTGCCAGCAGCCCCCCCGGGACCGCCTCTGGAAACACCATATATTTT; cdr3_aa: CASSPPGTASGNTIYF
j_call: TRBJ2-1; d_call: TRBD1; cdr3_length: 14; clone_size: NA; v_call: TRBV18; cdr3_nt: TGTGCCAGCTCACCAGGGGACAGTTACAATGAGCAGTTCTTC; cdr3_aa: CASSPGDSYNEQFF
j_call: TRBJ1-5; d_call: NA; cdr3_length: 15; clone_size: NA; v_call: TRBV27; cdr3_nt: TGTGCCAGCAGTCCTCAAGGGGTGGGCAATCAGCCCCAGCATTTT; cdr3_aa: CASSPQGVGNQPQHF
j_call: TRBJ2-1; d_call: NA; cdr3_length: 13; clone_size: once; v_call: TRBV11-2; cdr3_nt: TGTGCCAGCATGAGCGGGCCCAACAATGAGCAGTTCTTC; cdr3_aa: CASMSGPNNEQFF
j_call: TRBJ1-1; d_call: NA; cdr3_length: 12; clone_size: NA; v_call: TRBV11-2; cdr3_nt: TGTGCCAGCAGCTTAGAACGGGCTGAAGCTTTCTTT; cdr3_aa: CASSLERAEAFF
j_call: TRBJ2-7; d_call: NA; cdr3_length: 13; clone_size: NA; v_call: TRBV6-5; cdr3_nt: TGTGCCAGCAGTTACGGAGGGGGTAACGAGCAGTACTTC; cdr3_aa: CASSYGGGNEQYF